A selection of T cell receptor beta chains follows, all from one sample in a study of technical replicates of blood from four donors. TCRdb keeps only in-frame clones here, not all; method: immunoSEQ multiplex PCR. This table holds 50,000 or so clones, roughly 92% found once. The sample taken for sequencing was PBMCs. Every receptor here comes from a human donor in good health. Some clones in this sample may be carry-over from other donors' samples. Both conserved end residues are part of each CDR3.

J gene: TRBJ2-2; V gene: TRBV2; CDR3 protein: CASSGDRGDTGELFF
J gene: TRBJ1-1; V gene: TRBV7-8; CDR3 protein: CASSTLQGRNTEAFF
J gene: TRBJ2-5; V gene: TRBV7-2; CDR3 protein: CASSLSGGTQYF
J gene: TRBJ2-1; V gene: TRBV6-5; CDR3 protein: CASRDFSGWDEQFF
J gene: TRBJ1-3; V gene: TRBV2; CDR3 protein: CASSQKQGASGNTIYF
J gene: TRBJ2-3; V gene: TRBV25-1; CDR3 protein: CASRRADTQYF
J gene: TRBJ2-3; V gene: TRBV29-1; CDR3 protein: CSVSGSTDTQYF
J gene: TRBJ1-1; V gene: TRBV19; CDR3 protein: CASAKTGLDTEAFF
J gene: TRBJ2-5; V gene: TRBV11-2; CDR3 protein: CASTPTSGQETQYF
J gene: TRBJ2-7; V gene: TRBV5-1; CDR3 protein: CASSKDTPGEQYF
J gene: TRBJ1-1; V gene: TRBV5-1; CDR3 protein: CASTRSVTGGTEAFF
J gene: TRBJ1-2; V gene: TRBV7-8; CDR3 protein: CASSRGDWGELYGYTF
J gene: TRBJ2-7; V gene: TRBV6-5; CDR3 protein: CASKQGASYEQYF
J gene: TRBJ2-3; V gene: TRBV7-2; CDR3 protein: CASSLLAGGSTDTQYF
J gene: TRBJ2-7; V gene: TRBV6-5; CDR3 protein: CASSQTGIYEQYF
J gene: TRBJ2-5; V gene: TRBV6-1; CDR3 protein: CASSDWVTTAVQETQYF
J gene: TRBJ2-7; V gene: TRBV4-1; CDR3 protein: CASSQGVAGPYEQYF
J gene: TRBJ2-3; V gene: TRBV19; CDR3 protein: CASSRLAATDTQYF
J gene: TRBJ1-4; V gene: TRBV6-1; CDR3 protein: CASSEFVKEEKLFF
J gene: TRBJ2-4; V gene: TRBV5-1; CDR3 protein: CASSFQGRDIQYF
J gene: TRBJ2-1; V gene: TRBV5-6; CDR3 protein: CASSWTGTSGDNEQFF
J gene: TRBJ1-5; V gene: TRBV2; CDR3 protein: CASRGQTQPQHF
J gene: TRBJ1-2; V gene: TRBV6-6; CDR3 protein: CASSRKQLTNYGYTF
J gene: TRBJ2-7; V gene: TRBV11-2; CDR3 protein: CASSPADRLKEQYF
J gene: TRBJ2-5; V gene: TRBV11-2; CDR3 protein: CASSLPGQQEAQYF
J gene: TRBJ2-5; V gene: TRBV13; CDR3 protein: CASSDGHEETQYF
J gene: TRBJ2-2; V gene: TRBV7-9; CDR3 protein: CASSLSIAGVTGELFF
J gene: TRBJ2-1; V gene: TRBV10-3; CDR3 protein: CANADGWGEGSNEQFF
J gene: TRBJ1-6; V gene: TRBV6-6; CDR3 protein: CASSQNSPLHF
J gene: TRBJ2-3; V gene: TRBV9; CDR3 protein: CASSVAEGALTDTQYF
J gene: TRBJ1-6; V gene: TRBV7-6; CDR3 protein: CASSLAFRVRNSPLHF
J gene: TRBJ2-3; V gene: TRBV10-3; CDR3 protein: CAISESLVFRTGRTDTQYF
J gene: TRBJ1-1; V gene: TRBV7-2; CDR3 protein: CASSPRDSRGEAFF
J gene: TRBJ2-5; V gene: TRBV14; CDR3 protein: CASSPRGWEGTQYF
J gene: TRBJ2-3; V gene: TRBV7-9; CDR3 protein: CASSSFGLAGAPDTQYF
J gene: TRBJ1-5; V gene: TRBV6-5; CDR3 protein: CASSASTGFQPQHF
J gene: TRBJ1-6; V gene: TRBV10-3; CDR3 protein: CAISVLALVKGASYNSPLHF
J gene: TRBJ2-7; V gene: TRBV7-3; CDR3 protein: CASSLMGSRGEQYF
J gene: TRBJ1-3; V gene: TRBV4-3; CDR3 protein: CASSQTPGLLSGNTIYF
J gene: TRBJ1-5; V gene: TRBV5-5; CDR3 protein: CASSLDRGDPQHF
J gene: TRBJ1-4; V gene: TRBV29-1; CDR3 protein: CSARQGEKLFF
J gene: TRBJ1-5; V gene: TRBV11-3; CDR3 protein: CASSPPEDIYQPQHF
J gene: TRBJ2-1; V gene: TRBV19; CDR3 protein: CASSIVKLAGTTYNEQFF
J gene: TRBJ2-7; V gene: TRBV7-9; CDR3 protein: CASGSYEQYF
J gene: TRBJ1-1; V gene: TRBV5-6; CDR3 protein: CASSLIGQANTEAFF
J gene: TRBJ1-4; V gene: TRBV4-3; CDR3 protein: CASSPALGTGITNEKLFF
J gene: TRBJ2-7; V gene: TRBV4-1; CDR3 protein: CASSQSTSSSFYEQYF
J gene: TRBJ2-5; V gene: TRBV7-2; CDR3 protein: CASSSGQGGTQYF
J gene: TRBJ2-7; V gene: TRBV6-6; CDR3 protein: CASNRAGGVLYEQYF
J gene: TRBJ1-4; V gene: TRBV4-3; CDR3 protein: CASRRQGSSEKLFF
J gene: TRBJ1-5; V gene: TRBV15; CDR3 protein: CATSKQGAYQPQHF
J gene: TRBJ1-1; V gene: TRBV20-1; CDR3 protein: CSAGGAGAFF
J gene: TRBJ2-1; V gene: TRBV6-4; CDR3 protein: CASSDSGTSSYNEQFF